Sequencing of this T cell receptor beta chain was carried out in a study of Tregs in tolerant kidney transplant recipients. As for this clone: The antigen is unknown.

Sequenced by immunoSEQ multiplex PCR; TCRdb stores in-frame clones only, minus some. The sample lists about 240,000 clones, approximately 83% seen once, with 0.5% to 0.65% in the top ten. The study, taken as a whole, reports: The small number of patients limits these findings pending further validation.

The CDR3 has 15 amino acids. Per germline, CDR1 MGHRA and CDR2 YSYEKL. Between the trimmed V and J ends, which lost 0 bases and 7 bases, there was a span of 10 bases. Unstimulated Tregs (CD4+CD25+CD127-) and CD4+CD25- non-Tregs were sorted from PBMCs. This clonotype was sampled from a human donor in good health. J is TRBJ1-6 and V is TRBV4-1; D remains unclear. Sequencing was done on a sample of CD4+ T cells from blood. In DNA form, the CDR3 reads TGCGCCAGCAGCCAAGATAGGCCCATCAATTCACCCCTCCACTTT. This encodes CASSQDRPINSPLHF.